These T cell receptor beta chains were read from a single sample in a study of T-cell reconstitution after alpha-beta-depleted transplantation in children. In TCRdb, the PCR reads were re-called with MiXCR into one record per CDR3 protein. The sample contains about 190,000 distinct CDR3 sequences, over 8.5% of which appear only once. The material was PBMCs, obtained before TCRalphabeta/CD19-depleted stem cell transplant. Every receptor here comes from a boy aged 2 to 10 with acute myeloid leukemia, due to receive a stem cell transplant. Both conserved end residues are part of each CDR3. The order of the fields is CDR3 DNA, CDR3 protein, V gene, J gene, D gene, CDR3 length, clone size. The D gene is left open where the match is weak. Rows give clone size only sometimes, using once, few, many, or a class for an expanded clone.

TGCGCCAGCAGCCAAGTAACGGAAAGACCTAACTATGGCTACACCTTC	CASSQVTERPNYGYTF	TRBV4-1	TRBJ1-2	.	16	.
TGTGCCAGCAGCCCGACACCGAGGAGCTCCTACAATGAGCAGTTCTTC	CASSPTPRSSYNEQFF	TRBV4-2	TRBJ2-1	.	16	many
TGCAGTGCTAGAGCCCCCGTCGGTAGCAATCAGCCCCAGCATTTT	CSARAPVGSNQPQHF	TRBV20-1	TRBJ1-5	.	15	many
TGTGCCAGCAGTTACCGAGACAGCATAATCGGTGATACGCAGTATTTT	CASSYRDSIIGDTQYF	TRBV6-5	TRBJ2-3	.	16	many
TGTGCCAGCAGTTACGACGAAGTCCGGGAGCTGTTTTTT	CASSYDEVRELFF	TRBV6-2/TRBV6-3	TRBJ2-2	.	13	many
TGTGCCAGCAGCTTTGGGACAGGACAAAACACCGGGGAGCTGTTTTTT	CASSFGTGQNTGELFF	TRBV11-2	TRBJ2-2	TRBD1	16	many
TGTGCCAGCAGCTTAGGGTTTAGCGTGGATGAGCAGTTCTTC	CASSLGFSVDEQFF	TRBV7-2	TRBJ2-1	.	14	.
TGTGCCAGCAGTTACTCCGGCAGCGAGCAGTTCTTC	CASSYSGSEQFF	TRBV6-5	TRBJ2-1	.	12	many
TGTGCCAGCAGCGAACCGACTCCGGGACAGGGGTCCTCCTACAATGAGCAGTTCTTC	CASSEPTPGQGSSYNEQFF	TRBV7-9	TRBJ2-1	TRBD1	19	many
TGTGCCAGCAGCCAAGGGGGCCGCACCGGGGAGCTGTTTTTT	CASSQGGRTGELFF	TRBV3-1	TRBJ2-2	.	14	many
TGCGCCAGCAGTTGGACGGGGGATCTCACTGAAGCTTTCTTT	CASSWTGDLTEAFF	TRBV5-1	TRBJ1-1	.	14	many
TGCGCCAGCAGTTCAACAGGAGCCCTTGGAAACACCATATATTTT	CASSSTGALGNTIYF	TRBV5-1	TRBJ1-3	.	15	many
TGTGCCAGCAGTCTGGGGGCGGCGAACACTGAAGCTTTCTTT	CASSLGAANTEAFF	TRBV12-3/TRBV12-4	TRBJ1-1	.	14	many
TGTGCCACCAGCAGAGATGGGAACACTGAAGCTTTCTTT	CATSRDGNTEAFF	TRBV15	TRBJ1-1	.	13	many
TGTGCCAGCAGCGTAGAAACAGGGACCTCTGGAAACACCATATATTTT	CASSVETGTSGNTIYF	TRBV9	TRBJ1-3	.	16	.
TGCAGCGTTGAGGGTGCCGGGACGGTGAATGGCTACACCTTC	CSVEGAGTVNGYTF	TRBV29-1	TRBJ1-2	.	14	many
TGCAGTGCTAGTTTGGGGGGGGGAAATACGCAGTATTTT	CSASLGGGNTQYF	TRBV20-1	TRBJ2-3	TRBD2	13	many
TGCAGCGCCGAAGGGGGTGAACCTATTATCCAAGAGACCCAGTACTTC	CSAEGGEPIIQETQYF	TRBV29-1	TRBJ2-5	.	16	many
TGTACCAGCAGCCATAGGTGGGGACAGGGGGTGTTGGCTCCTGAAGCTTTCTTT	CTSSHRWGQGVLAPEAFF	TRBV3-1	TRBJ1-1	TRBD1	18	.
TGCGCCAGCAGCCATACGGACGGGTTGGGCTACACCTTC	CASSHTDGLGYTF	TRBV5-1	TRBJ1-2	.	13	many
TGTGCCAGCAGTCCGAGACAGGGTAGCACAGATACGCAGTATTTT	CASSPRQGSTDTQYF	TRBV27	TRBJ2-3	TRBD1	15	many
TGCGCCAGCAGCTTGTTAGTACAGTACCAAGAGACCCAGTACTTC	CASSLLVQYQETQYF	TRBV5-1	TRBJ2-5	.	15	many
TGTGCCAGCAGTCGCGGACAGGGAGGCTATGGCTACACCTTC	CASSRGQGGYGYTF	TRBV28	TRBJ1-2	TRBD1	14	many
TGCGCCAGCAGCCCCAGCAATCTGGCATCCGAGCAGTACTTC	CASSPSNLASEQYF	TRBV5-1	TRBJ2-7	.	14	many
TGTGCCAGCAGCTTTCGCTGGAATAACACCGGGGAGCTGTTTTTT	CASSFRWNNTGELFF	TRBV5-8	TRBJ2-2	.	15	many
TGCAGTGCTAGAGAGACAGCTTATAATTCACCCCTCCACTTT	CSARETAYNSPLHF	TRBV20-1	TRBJ1-6	.	14	many
TGTGCCAGCAGCATGATTAGGACTAGGAGAGTCTACGAGCAGTACTTC	CASSMIRTRRVYEQYF	TRBV7-2	TRBJ2-7	TRBD2	16	few
TGTGCCAGCAGTCCGGACTCCCCGTCGGGCACTGAAGCTTTCTTT	CASSPDSPSGTEAFF	TRBV2	TRBJ1-1	.	15	many
TGTGCCAGCAGGCCAACTACGGGACAGGGGCCCGACGAGCAGTACTTC	CASRPTTGQGPDEQYF	TRBV12-3/TRBV12-4	TRBJ2-7	TRBD1	16	many
TGTGCCAGCAGCTTTTTGTTCGACGGGGAGCTGTTTTTT	CASSFLFDGELFF	TRBV11-3	TRBJ2-2	.	13	.
TGCAGTGCTAGAGATCTGAACAGGTCGAACACTGAAGCTTTCTTT	CSARDLNRSNTEAFF	TRBV20-1	TRBJ1-1	.	15	many
TGTGCCAGCAGTCCAGGGACAGGGGCCCGTGGGAGCGTCGAGCAGTACTTC	CASSPGTGARGSVEQYF	TRBV27	TRBJ2-7	TRBD1	17	many
TGCGCCAGCAAGGAGACCTACACTGAAGCTTTCTTT	CASKETYTEAFF	TRBV5-1	TRBJ1-1	.	12	many
TGTGCCATTCAAACGGGGGGCACGGAGAATGAGCAGTTCTTC	CAIQTGGTENEQFF	TRBV10-3	TRBJ2-1	.	14	many
TGTGCCAGCAGTGGACGATCTGGAAACACCATATATTTT	CASSGRSGNTIYF	TRBV6-1	TRBJ1-3	.	13	many
TGTGCCAGCAGTATTTGGACTAGCGGAATACAAGAGACCCAGTACTTC	CASSIWTSGIQETQYF	TRBV12-3/TRBV12-4	TRBJ2-5	TRBD2	16	.
TGTGCTAGTGGTCCTACTAGCGGGGTTTACAATGAGCAGTTCTTC	CASGPTSGVYNEQFF	TRBV12-5	TRBJ2-1	TRBD2	15	many
TGTGCCAGCAGCGGGACTAGCGGGGGGGCCGGCATTCAGTACTTC	CASSGTSGGAGIQYF	TRBV27	TRBJ2-4	TRBD2	15	many
TGTGCCAGCGGGGGTTGGTTGGGAAAAGGCGAGAAAGAGACCCAGTACTTC	CASGGWLGKGEKETQYF	TRBV6-1	TRBJ2-5	.	17	many
TGTGCCTCAGCGGGGGAAACAGATACGCAGTATTTT	CASAGETDTQYF	TRBV6-2/TRBV6-3	TRBJ2-3	TRBD2	12	many
TGCGCCAGCAGTGAGTGGAAGGGACTAGCGGTTAATGAGCAGTTCTTC	CASSEWKGLAVNEQFF	TRBV10-1	TRBJ2-1	TRBD2	16	many
TGTGCCAGCAGCTTAGGTTCGGGGGGGCCTTGGGGTGAGCAGTTCTTC	CASSLGSGGPWGEQFF	TRBV7-6	TRBJ2-1	TRBD2	16	many